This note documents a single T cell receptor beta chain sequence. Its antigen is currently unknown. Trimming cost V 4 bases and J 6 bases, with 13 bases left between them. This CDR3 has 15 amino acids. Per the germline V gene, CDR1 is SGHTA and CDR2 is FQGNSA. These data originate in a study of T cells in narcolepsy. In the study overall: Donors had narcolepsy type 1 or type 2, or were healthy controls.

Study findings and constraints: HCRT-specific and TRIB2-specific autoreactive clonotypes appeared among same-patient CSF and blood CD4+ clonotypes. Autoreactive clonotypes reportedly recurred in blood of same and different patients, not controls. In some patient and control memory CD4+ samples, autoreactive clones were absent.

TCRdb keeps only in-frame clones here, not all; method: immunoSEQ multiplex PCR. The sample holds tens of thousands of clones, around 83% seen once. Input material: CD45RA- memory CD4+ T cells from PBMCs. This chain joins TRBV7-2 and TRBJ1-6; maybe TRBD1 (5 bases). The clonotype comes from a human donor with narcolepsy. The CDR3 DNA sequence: TGTGCCAGCAGCTCGCAGGGAGTGGGTAATTCACCCCTCCACTTT. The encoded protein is CASSSQGVGNSPLHF.